This entry lists 29 T cell receptor beta chains sequenced from one sample in a study of vaccination and CD4 T cells after COVID-19. The Oncomine TCR Beta short-read assay was applied to DNA of cultured CD4+ T cells. MiXCR, run by TCRdb on the PCR reads, gives a single entry per CDR3 protein. This sample has nearly 15,000 distinct CDR3 sequences, with approximately 48% found just once. These receptors' antigens are unknown. Treatment meaning: roughly 11-day PBMC culture with coronavirus spike peptide pools or control peptides (ViraFEST assay). Sequenced material: CD4+ T cells from blood, cultured in vitro. The origin of the receptors is a human donor who had recovered from COVID-19.

V usage is TRBV20-1 and J usage is TRBJ2-7; 12 nucleotides align to TRBD1. The germline V gene encodes CDR1 DFQATT and CDR2 SNEGSKA (reference sequence). This CDR3 has 17 residues. The V and J ends lost 1 base and 7 bases, in that order; junction bases with no gene match: 14. CDR3 nucleotide sequence: TGCAGTGCTAGAGTTGGTCCGGGACAGGGGGCCTCGAGAGAGCAGTACTTC. It specifies CSARVGPGQGASREQYF.

The V call is TRBV20-1, the J call TRBJ1-3; D is ambiguous. V lost 2 bases to trimming and J lost 5 bases, with 19 bases between them. CDR1 and CDR2 from the germline V gene are DFQATT and SNEGSKA (reference sequence). The CDR3 covers 16 residues. The CDR3 nucleotides read TGCAGTGCTAGACCCCGGACCCCGGTTGATCGAAACACCATATATTTT. Its translation is CSARPRTPVDRNTIYF.

This clonotype is labeled medium-sized. The rearrangement uses TRBV19 and TRBJ1-5; possibly TRBD1 for D (5 bases). Germline CDR1 is LNHDA and CDR2 is SQIVND (reference sequence). V was clipped by 6 bases and J by 1 base, with 10 bases between them. The CDR3 has 14 amino acids. The CDR3 DNA reads TGTGCCAGTAGCCAAGGGGCGAGCAATCAGCCCCAGCATTTT. It is translated as CASSQGASNQPQHF.

This sequence joins TRBV19 and TRBJ1-6; 8 bases fit TRBD1. The CDR3 is made up of 15 amino acids. V lost 7 bases to trimming and J lost 8 bases; unmatched junction nucleotides: 10. Germline loops: CDR1 LNHDA, CDR2 SQIVND (reference sequence). CDR3 sequence reads: CASKVGRGQDSPLHF. Written as DNA, the CDR3 is TGTGCCAGTAAGGTCGGCAGGGGGCAAGATTCACCCCTCCACTTT.

The V and J genes are TRBV19 and TRBJ1-5; 8 bases match TRBD1. Per germline, CDR1 LNHDA and CDR2 SQIVND (reference sequence). The CDR3 is 14 amino acids. Trimming took 5 bases from V and 7 from J; bases not matched to a gene: 7. The CDR3 DNA is TGTGCCAGTAGTCCCACAGGGGGAGAACAGCCCCAGCATTTT. Its protein product is CASSPTGGEQPQHF.

This chain links TRBV6-2 or TRBV6-3 with TRBJ2-1, with 7 bases lining up with TRBD1. The V segment lost 0 bases and the J segment 3 bases; nucleotides outside the gene matches: 11. The CDR3 totals 18 residues. Germline CDR1 is MNHEY and CDR2 is SVGEGT. CDR3 sequence reads: CASSYSPSSGGVYNEQFF. The CDR3 nucleotides are TGTGCCAGCAGTTACTCGCCGAGTTCAGGGGGAGTCTACAATGAGCAGTTCTTC.

This clonotype was seen more than once but under ten times. The chain combines TRBV15 with TRBJ2-3; D is perhaps TRBD1 or TRBD2 (5 bases each). CDR3 size: 16 residues. Germline V gene data show CDR1 as LNHNV and CDR2 as YYDKDF (reference sequence). Trimming pared 1 base from V and 5 bases from J, leaving 16 bases between. CDR3 sequence: CATSRARDAYGDTQYF. The CDR3 DNA follows: TGTGCCACCAGCAGAGCCCGGGACGCTTACGGAGATACGCAGTATTTT.

V is TRBV6-1 and J is TRBJ2-7, with D hard to call. There are 10 residues in the CDR3. From germline, CDR1 is MNHNS and CDR2 SASEGT. The germline V and J ends were trimmed by 11 bases and 4 bases, with 9 bases remaining between them. The CDR3 loop is CAVHLYEQYF. The DNA for the CDR3 is TGTGCCGTCCACCTATACGAGCAGTACTTC.

This chain uses TRBV28 with TRBJ1-5; D might be TRBD1 (5 bases). The CDR3 is made up of 14 amino acids. Trimming took off 2 bases at V and 5 bases at J, with 10 bases between the two ends. Germline CDR1 and CDR2: MDHEN and SYDVKM. The CDR3 DNA reads TGTGCCAGCAGTTTAGATGACAGAGATCAGCCCCAGCATTTT. This gives the protein CASSLDDRDQPQHF. The entire variable domain, with the rest obtained from reference TRBV28 and TRBJ1-5, is as follows: DVKVTQSSRYLVKRTGEKVFLECVQDMDHENMFWYRQDPGLGLRLIYFSYDVKMKEKGDIPEGYSVSREKKERFSLILESASTNQTSMYLCASSLDDRDQPQHFGDGTRLSIL.

V usage is TRBV12-3 or TRBV12-4 and J usage is TRBJ1-5; TRBD1 matches 9 bases. The V gene end was trimmed by 4 bases and the J gene end by 7 bases; junction bases not matched to a gene: 8. The CDR3 runs to 15 residues. The CDR3 protein is CASSSGTGPRQPQHF. CDR3 bases: TGTGCCAGCAGTTCGGGGACAGGGCCCAGGCAGCCCCAGCATTTT.

This chain uses TRBV9 with TRBJ1-1, with a weak D call TRBD1 (6 bases). This CDR3 contains 14 residues. Germline CDR1 and CDR2: SGDLS and YYNGEE. V lost 2 bases and J 6 bases, leaving 14 bases between the germline ends. The CDR3 nucleotides read TGTGCCAGCAGCGTTCGTCTAGGGGGTCCTGAAGCTTTCTTT. Protein sequence: CASSVRLGGPEAFF.

The chain has TRBV7-2 and TRBJ2-2; 7 bases agree with TRBD1. J was trimmed by 0 bases and V by 5 bases; bases with no gene match: 3. Germline CDR1 reads SGHTA; CDR2 reads FQGNSA. The CDR3 is 15 residues long. The CDR3 reads CASSEQGSNTGELFF. The CDR3 bases are TGTGCCAGCAGCGAACAGGGGTCGAACACCGGGGAGCTGTTTTTT.

By frequency in the sample, this clonotype is medium-sized. The rearrangement links TRBV30 to TRBJ2-1; D not resolved. Germline V gene data show CDR1 as GTSNPN and CDR2 as SVGIG (reference sequence). V was pared by 1 base and J by 6 bases, with 13 bases between. CDR3 size: 14 residues. CDR3 sequence (DNA): TGTGCCTGGAGTGGGAAGGTGGGCGCCAATGAGCAGTTCTTC. The encoded protein is CAWSGKVGANEQFF.

The DNA for the CDR3 is TGTGCCAGCAGCCCTTTAGGGGCGGGGGGCTACACCTTC. Translated, it gives CASSPLGAGGYTF. The rearrangement links TRBV28 to TRBJ1-2, with D possibly matching TRBD1 (5 bases). This CDR3 has 13 amino acids. Germline values: CDR1 MDHEN, CDR2 SYDVKM. V gave up 6 bases and J gave up 8 bases, with 16 bases separating them.

J is TRBJ2-1 and V is TRBV7-9, with TRBD2 matching 13 bases. Germline CDR1 and CDR2: SEHNR and FQNEAQ (reference sequence). V was pared by 5 bases and J by 4 bases, with 11 bases of the junction left unmatched. This CDR3 is 18 amino acids long. The CDR3 nucleotides are TGTGCCAGCAGCCGGACTAGCGGGAGTGGCGGTGGGTACAATGAGCAGTTCTTC. Protein product: CASSRTSGSGGGYNEQFF. The full variable domain, completed using reference TRBV7-9 and TRBJ2-1, is DTGVSQNPRHKITKRGQNVTFRCDPISEHNRLYWYRQTLGQGPEFLTYFQNEAQLEKSRLLSDRFSAERPKGSFSTLEIQRTEQGDSAMYLCASSRTSGSGGGYNEQFFGPGTRLTVL.

This chain connects TRBV6-5 to TRBJ1-1; D is unresolved. The V gene's germline CDR1 is MNHEY and CDR2 SVGAGI. CDR3 size: 14 residues. V was cut by 3 bases and J by 0 bases, with 8 bases left in between. CDR3 amino acids: CASSYRRMNTEAFF. For the CDR3, the DNA is TGTGCCAGCAGTTATAGGAGGATGAACACTGAAGCTTTCTTT.

This clonotype was seen a handful of times. The genes are TRBV7-9 and TRBJ2-7, with unresolved D. The CDR3 has 14 amino acids. V lost 6 bases, J lost 4 bases, and 16 bases lay in between. Germline values: CDR1 SEHNR, CDR2 FQNEAQ (reference sequence). As DNA, the CDR3 is TGTGCCAGCAGTCCCTCGGGCACCGATTACGAGCAGTACTTC. Amino acid sequence: CASSPSGTDYEQYF. Supplemented by reference TRBV7-9 and TRBJ2-7, the full variable domain reads DTGVSQNPRHKITKRGQNVTFRCDPISEHNRLYWYRQTLGQGPEFLTYFQNEAQLEKSRLLSDRFSAERPKGSFSTLEIQRTEQGDSAMYLCASSPSGTDYEQYFGPGTRLTVT.

The chain couples TRBV28 to TRBJ1-5; D is undetermined. V was cut by 6 bases and J by 7 bases, with 16 bases left in between. The CDR3 has 14 residues. Germline V gene lookup returns CDR1 MDHEN and CDR2 SYDVKM. The CDR3 sequence: CASRTPVVRQPQHF. The CDR3 nucleotides are TGTGCCAGCAGAACCCCGGTGGTACGGCAGCCCCAGCATTTT.

This clonotype was detected a few times. V is TRBV20-1 and J is TRBJ2-1; D remains unclear. Germline-derived CDR1 and CDR2 are DFQATT and SNEGSKA (reference sequence). The CDR3 is made up of 16 amino acids. The V end was cut by 0 bases, the J end by 0 bases, with 12 bases between. CDR3 residues: CSARDIERSSYNEQFF. CDR3 nucleotides: TGCAGTGCTAGAGACATTGAGCGTAGCTCCTACAATGAGCAGTTCTTC.

The chain links TRBV7-2 to TRBJ1-1; 8 nucleotides line up with TRBD1. Trimming took 2 bases from V and 0 from J; bases not matched to a gene: 2. The CDR3 spans 15 residues. Looked up from germline, CDR1 is SGHTA and CDR2 is FQGNSA. The CDR3: CASSLRTGMNTEAFF. The CDR3 DNA follows: TGTGCCAGCAGCTTAAGGACAGGGATGAACACTGAAGCTTTCTTT.

This rearrangement joins TRBV4-2 to TRBJ2-7; D call uncertain. The length of the CDR3 is 10 residues. CDR1 LGHNA and CDR2 YNFKEQ come from the germline V gene. With 8 bases removed from V and 3 bases from J, the gap between germline ends came to 5 bases. CDR3 in amino acids: CASGSYEQYF. The CDR3 region has the DNA TGTGCCAGCGGCAGCTACGAGCAGTACTTC.

This CDR3 reads CASSKGAWGEKLFF. For the CDR3, the DNA is TGTGCCAGCAGCAAAGGGGCCTGGGGTGAAAAACTGTTTTTT. The V and J genes are TRBV7-2 and TRBJ1-4; tentative D call: TRBD1 (5 bases). CDR1 and CDR2 (germline): SGHTA, FQGNSA. V lost 5 bases and J lost 7, with 14 bases in between. The CDR3 contains 14 residues.

The chain combines TRBV4-1 with TRBJ2-1; tentatively, D is TRBD2 (5 bases). Germline lookup yields CDR1 MGHRA and CDR2 YSYEKL. Trimming stripped 0 bases from V and 2 bases from J, with 11 bases between. There are 16 residues in the CDR3. The CDR3 region has the DNA TGCGCCAGCAGCCAAGATCCAGCGGCCCCCTACAATGAGCAGTTCTTC. Its translation: CASSQDPAAPYNEQFF.

CDR3 nucleotides: TGTGCCAGCTCACCGCAATCGGATTCACCCCTCCACTTT. Its translation is CASSPQSDSPLHF. The J gene is TRBJ1-6, the V gene TRBV18, with D hard to call. Germline values: CDR1 KGHSH, CDR2 LQKENI. The V and J ends lost 3 bases and 8 bases respectively, with 8 bases between them. This CDR3 is built from 13 residues.

J is TRBJ1-1 and V is TRBV12-3 or TRBV12-4, with 9 positions matching TRBD1. CDR3 length equals 13 residues. V was clipped by 7 bases and J by 5 bases; unmatched bases: 5. The CDR3 protein is CASTIGQGTEAFF. The CDR3 DNA sequence: TGTGCCAGCACCATCGGACAGGGGACTGAAGCTTTCTTT.

This chain uses TRBV6-1 with TRBJ1-5; TRBD1 aligns across 8 bases. Germline CDR1 and CDR2: MNHNS and SASEGT. The CDR3 spans 14 residues. The V and J ends lost 6 bases and 6 bases, in that order; junction bases with no gene match: 7. CDR3 region: CASRDRVGIQPQHF. CDR3 DNA: TGTGCCAGCAGGGACAGGGTGGGTATTCAGCCCCAGCATTTT.

This chain connects TRBV29-1 to TRBJ1-2; possible D gene TRBD1, 6 bases. Germline V CDR1 and CDR2: SQVTM, ANQGSEA. The CDR3 has 13 amino acids. Trimming left V 4 bases short and J 4 bases short, with 13 bases between. The CDR3 reads CSVAGGSGYGYTF. In DNA, the CDR3 is TGCAGCGTTGCTGGGGGCTCGGGCTATGGCTACACCTTC.

This chain uses TRBV7-2 with TRBJ2-1; 7 nucleotides match TRBD2. Per the germline V gene, CDR1 is SGHTA and CDR2 is FQGNSA. Unmatched junction bases numbered 9, after V lost 5 bases and J lost 5 bases. The CDR3 loop spans 15 amino acids. CDR3: CASSPSGIQHNEQFF. The CDR3 bases are TGTGCCAGCAGCCCTAGCGGAATTCAACACAATGAGCAGTTCTTC.

V usage is TRBV28 and J usage is TRBJ1-2, with D possibly matching TRBD1 (6 bases). The CDR3 extends over 12 amino acids. Trimming took 10 bases from V and 5 from J, leaving 14 bases between them. The germline gives CDR1 MDHEN, CDR2 SYDVKM. CDR3 region: CATSGRGYGYTF. In nucleotides, the CDR3 is TGTGCCACCTCGGGTAGGGGGTATGGCTACACCTTC.